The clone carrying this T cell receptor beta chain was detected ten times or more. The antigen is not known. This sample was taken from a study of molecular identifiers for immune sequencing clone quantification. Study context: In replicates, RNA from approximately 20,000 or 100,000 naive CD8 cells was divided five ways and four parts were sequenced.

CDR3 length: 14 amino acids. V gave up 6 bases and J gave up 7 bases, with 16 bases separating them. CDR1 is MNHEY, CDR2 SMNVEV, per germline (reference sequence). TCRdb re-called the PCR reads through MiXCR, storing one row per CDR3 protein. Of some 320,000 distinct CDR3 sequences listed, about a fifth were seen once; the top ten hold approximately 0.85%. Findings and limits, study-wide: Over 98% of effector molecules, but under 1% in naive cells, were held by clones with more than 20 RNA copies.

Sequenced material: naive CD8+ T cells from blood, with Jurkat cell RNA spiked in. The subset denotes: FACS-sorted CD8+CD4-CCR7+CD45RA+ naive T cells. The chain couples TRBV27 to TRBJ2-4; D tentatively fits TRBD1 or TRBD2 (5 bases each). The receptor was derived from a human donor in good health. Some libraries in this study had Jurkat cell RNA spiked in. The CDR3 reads CASRITGAENIQYF. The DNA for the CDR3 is TGTGCCAGCAGAATAACCGGGGCCGAGAACATTCAGTACTTC.